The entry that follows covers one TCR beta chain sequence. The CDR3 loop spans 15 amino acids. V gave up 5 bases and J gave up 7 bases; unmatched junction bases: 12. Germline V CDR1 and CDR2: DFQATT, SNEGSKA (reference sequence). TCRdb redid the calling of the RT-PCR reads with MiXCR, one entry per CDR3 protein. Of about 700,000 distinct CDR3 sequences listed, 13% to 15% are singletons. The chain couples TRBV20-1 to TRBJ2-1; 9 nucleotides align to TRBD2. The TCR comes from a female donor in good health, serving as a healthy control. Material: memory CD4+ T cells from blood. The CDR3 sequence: CSAGVSGSLRNEQFF. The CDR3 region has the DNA TGCAGTGCTGGGGTTAGCGGGAGCTTGAGGAATGAGCAGTTCTTC.